This T cell receptor (beta chain) is from a study of blood T cell repertoires in COVID-19. Across the study: The cDNA or gDNA used as material had been derived from T cells, B-cell-depleted T cells, or PBMCs.

Libraries were prepared by immunoSEQ multiplex PCR; TCRdb keeps only in-frame clonotypes and omits some of them. Of about 140,000 clones in the sample, about three quarters were seen once. With 0 bases clipped from V and 4 bases from J, the junction kept 4 bases outside the gene matches. The CDR3 loop spans 16 amino acids. The germline V gene encodes CDR1 SGHDT and CDR2 YYEEEE. The TCR was taken from a woman aged 50 to 65 with active or convalescent COVID-19. V usage is TRBV5-6 and J usage is TRBJ2-1, with 10 bases fitting TRBD2. Sample: peripheral blood. The CDR3 sequence is CASSLVSGGLYNEQFF. The CDR3 DNA sequence: TGTGCCAGCAGCTTGGTTAGCGGGGGGTTATACAATGAGCAGTTCTTC.